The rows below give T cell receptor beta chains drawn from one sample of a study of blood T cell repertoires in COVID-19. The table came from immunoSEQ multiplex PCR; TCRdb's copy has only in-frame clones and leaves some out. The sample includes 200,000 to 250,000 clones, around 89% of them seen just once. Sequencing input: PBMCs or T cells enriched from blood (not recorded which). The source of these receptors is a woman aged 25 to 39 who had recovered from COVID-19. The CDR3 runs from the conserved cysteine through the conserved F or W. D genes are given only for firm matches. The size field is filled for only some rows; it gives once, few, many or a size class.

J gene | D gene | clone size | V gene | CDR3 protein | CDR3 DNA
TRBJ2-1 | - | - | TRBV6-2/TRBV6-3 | CASSYPTGLPRSYNEQFF | TGTGCCAGCAGTTACCCGACCGGACTTCCTCGCTCCTACAATGAGCAGTTCTTC
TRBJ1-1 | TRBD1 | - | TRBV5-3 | CARSRQGEGTEAFF | TGTGCCAGAAGTAGACAGGGAGAGGGCACTGAAGCTTTCTTT
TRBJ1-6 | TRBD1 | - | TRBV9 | CASSYRDRGSYNSPLHF | TGTGCCAGCAGCTACCGGGACAGGGGCTCCTATAATTCACCCCTCCACTTT
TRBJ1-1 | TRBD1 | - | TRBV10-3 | CAISESGQGSTEAFF | TGTGCCATCAGTGAAAGCGGACAGGGGAGCACTGAAGCTTTCTTT
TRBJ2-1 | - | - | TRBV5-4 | CASSHKRLQHEQFF | TGTGCCAGCAGCCATAAGCGGCTTCAGCATGAGCAGTTCTTC
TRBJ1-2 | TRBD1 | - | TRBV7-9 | CASRDRQGNYGYTF | TGTGCCAGCAGAGACCGACAGGGTAACTATGGCTACACCTTC
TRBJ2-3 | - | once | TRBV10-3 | CATLTGTTDTQYF | TGTGCCACCCTGACAGGAACCACAGATACGCAGTATTTT
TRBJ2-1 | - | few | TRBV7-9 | CASSLASSYNEQFF | TGTGCCAGCAGCTTAGCGAGCTCCTACAATGAGCAGTTCTTC
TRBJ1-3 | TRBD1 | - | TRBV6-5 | CASWDRVIGNTIYF | TGTGCCAGTTGGGACAGGGTTATAGGAAACACCATATATTTT
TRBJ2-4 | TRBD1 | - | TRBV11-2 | CASSRDRAQNIQYF | TGTGCCAGCAGCCGGGACAGGGCTCAAAACATTCAGTACTTC
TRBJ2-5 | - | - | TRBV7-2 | CASSLLGNQETQYF | TGTGCCAGCAGCTTACTTGGCAATCAAGAGACCCAGTACTTC
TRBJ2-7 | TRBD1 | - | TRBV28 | CASSLWIGQGTYEQYF | TGTGCCAGCAGTTTATGGATAGGACAGGGAACCTACGAGCAGTACTTC
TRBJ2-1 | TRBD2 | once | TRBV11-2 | CASSVTGTRMFF | TGTGCCAGCAGCGTAACCGGGACTAGGATGTTCTTC
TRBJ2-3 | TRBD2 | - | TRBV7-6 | CASSPERGGTDTQYF | TGTGCCAGCAGCCCTGAGCGGGGGGGCACAGATACGCAGTATTTT
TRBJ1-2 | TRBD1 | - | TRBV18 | CASSPGGGARYGYTF | TGTGCCAGCTCACCTGGAGGGGGCGCGCGGTATGGCTACACCTTC
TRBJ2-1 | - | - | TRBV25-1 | CASSEFGAGRSYNEQFF | TGTGCCAGCAGTGAATTCGGTGCGGGCCGCTCCTACAATGAGCAGTTCTTC
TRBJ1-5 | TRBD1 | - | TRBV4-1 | CASSQVPGGITVPQHF | TGCGCCAGCAGCCAAGTTCCAGGGGGTATCACAGTGCCCCAGCATTTT
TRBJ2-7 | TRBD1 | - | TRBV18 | CASSPGQGRNEQYF | TGTGCCAGCTCTCCGGGACAGGGTCGCAACGAGCAGTACTTC
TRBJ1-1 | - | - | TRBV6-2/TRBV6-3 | CASSYSSGWVATEAFF | TGTGCCAGCAGTTACTCATCAGGTTGGGTGGCGACTGAAGCTTTCTTT
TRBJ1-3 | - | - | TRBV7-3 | CASSETVGNTIYF | TGTGCCAGCAGCGAGACAGTTGGAAACACCATATATTTT
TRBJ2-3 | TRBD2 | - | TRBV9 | CASSEIAGEFTDTQYF | TGTGCCAGCAGCGAAATAGCGGGGGAGTTCACAGATACGCAGTATTTT
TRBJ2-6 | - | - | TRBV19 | CASTTWAGSGANVLTF | TGTGCCAGTACCACATGGGCGGGCTCTGGGGCCAACGTCCTGACTTTC
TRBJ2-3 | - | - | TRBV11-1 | CASSRLRTDTQYF | TGTGCCAGCAGCCGCCTACGTACAGATACGCAGTATTTT
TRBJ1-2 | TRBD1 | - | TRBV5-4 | CASSRTGNGYTF | TGTGCCAGCAGCCGGACAGGGAATGGCTACACCTTC
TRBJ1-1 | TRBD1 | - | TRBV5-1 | CASSGTGGTRGNTEAFF | TGCGCCAGCAGCGGAACAGGGGGGACCCGGGGGAACACTGAAGCTTTCTTT
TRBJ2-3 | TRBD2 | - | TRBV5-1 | CASSFSGGDTDTQYF | TGCGCCAGCAGCTTTAGCGGGGGCGACACAGATACGCAGTATTTT
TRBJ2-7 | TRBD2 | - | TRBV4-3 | CASSLDRAGGGEQYF | TGCGCCAGCAGCCTAGATAGGGCGGGGGGTGGAGAGCAGTACTTC
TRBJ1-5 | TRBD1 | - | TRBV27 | CASSRTGVPYSNQPQHF | TGTGCCAGCAGTCGGACAGGGGTCCCTTATAGCAATCAGCCCCAGCATTTT
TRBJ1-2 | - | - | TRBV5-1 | CASSLINKWAARSNYGYTF | TGCGCCAGCAGCTTAATTAACAAGTGGGCAGCTCGGTCAAACTATGGCTACACCTTC
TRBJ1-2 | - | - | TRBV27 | CASSLSGGLSLGYTF | TGTGCCAGCAGTTTATCGGGAGGGCTTTCGTTAGGCTACACCTTC
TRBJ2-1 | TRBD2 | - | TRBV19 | CASSIISGSTYNEQFF | TGTGCCAGTAGTATAATTAGCGGGTCGACCTACAATGAGCAGTTCTTC
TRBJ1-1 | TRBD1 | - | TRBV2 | CASKGGGNTEAFF | TGTGCCAGCAAAGGGGGCGGGAACACTGAAGCTTTCTTT
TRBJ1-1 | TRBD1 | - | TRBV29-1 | CSVYGDRVAFF | TGCAGCGTTTACGGGGACAGGGTGGCTTTCTTT
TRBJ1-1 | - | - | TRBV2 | CASNPQGLNTEAFF | TGTGCCAGCAACCCACAGGGCCTAAACACTGAAGCTTTCTTT
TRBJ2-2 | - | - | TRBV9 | CASSPRDSMGTGELFF | TGTGCCAGCAGCCCCCGTGACTCAATGGGTACCGGGGAGCTGTTTTTT
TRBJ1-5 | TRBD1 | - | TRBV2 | CASRNRDRGFQPQHF | TGTGCCAGCAGGAACCGGGACAGGGGGTTTCAGCCCCAGCATTTT
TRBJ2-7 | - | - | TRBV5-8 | CASSLDGVLEQYF | TGTGCCAGCAGCTTGGACGGGGTCCTTGAGCAGTACTTC
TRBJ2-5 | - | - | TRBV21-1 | CAIIAGEVQETQYF | TGTGCCATCATAGCGGGGGAGGTACAAGAGACCCAGTACTTC
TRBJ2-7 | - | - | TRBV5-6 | CASSIVWSSAYEQYF | TGTGCCAGCAGCATAGTATGGTCTAGCGCCTACGAGCAGTACTTC
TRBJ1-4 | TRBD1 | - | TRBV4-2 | CASSQGKDGGQPNEKLFF | TGTGCCAGCAGCCAAGGCAAGGACGGGGGACAGCCTAATGAAAAACTGTTTTTT
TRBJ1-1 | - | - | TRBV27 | CASSLIGRIMNTEAFF | TGTGCCAGCAGTTTAATCGGCAGGATAATGAACACTGAAGCTTTCTTT
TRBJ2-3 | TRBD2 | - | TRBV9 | CASSVGGGATDTQYF | TGTGCCAGCAGCGTAGGCGGGGGGGCCACAGATACGCAGTATTTT
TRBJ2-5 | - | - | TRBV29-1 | CSVAASGSQETQYF | TGCAGCGTTGCAGCTAGTGGCTCTCAAGAGACCCAGTACTTC
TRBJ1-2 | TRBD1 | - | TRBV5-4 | CASSLRQGASVGYTF | TGTGCCAGCAGCCTGAGACAGGGCGCCTCTGTTGGCTACACCTTC
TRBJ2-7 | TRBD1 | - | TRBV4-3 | CASSQTGQGSYEQYF | TGCGCCAGCAGCCAAACGGGACAGGGCTCCTACGAGCAGTACTTC
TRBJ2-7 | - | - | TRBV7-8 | CASSLGRAPYEQYF | TGTGCCAGCAGCTTGGGCAGGGCCCCCTACGAGCAGTACTTC
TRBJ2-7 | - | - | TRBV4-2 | CASSQDQGKYYEQYF | TGTGCCAGCAGCCAAGACCAGGGGAAGTATTACGAGCAGTACTTC
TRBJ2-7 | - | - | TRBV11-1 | CASSSLGDTYEQYF | TGTGCCAGCAGCTCACTTGGCGACACCTACGAGCAGTACTTC
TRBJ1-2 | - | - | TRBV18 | CASSPPEGRYGYTF | TGTGCCAGCTCACCACCGGAGGGGAGGTATGGCTACACCTTC
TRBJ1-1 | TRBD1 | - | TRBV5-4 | CASSSRQGNTEAFF | TGTGCCAGCAGCTCGCGACAGGGCAACACTGAAGCTTTCTTT
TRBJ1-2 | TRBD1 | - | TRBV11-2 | CASSQVFRQGDLYGYTF | TGTGCCAGCAGCCAGGTCTTTAGGCAGGGGGACCTCTATGGCTACACCTTC
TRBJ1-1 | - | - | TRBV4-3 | CASSQERGFSEAFF | TGCGCCAGCAGCCAAGAAAGGGGTTTTAGTGAAGCTTTCTTT
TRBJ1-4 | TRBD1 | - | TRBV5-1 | CASRTTGDYEKLFF | TGCGCCAGCAGGACGACAGGGGACTATGAAAAACTGTTTTTT
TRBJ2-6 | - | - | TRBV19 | CASSMTGLSGANVLTF | TGTGCCAGTAGTATGACGGGACTCTCTGGGGCCAACGTCCTGACTTTC
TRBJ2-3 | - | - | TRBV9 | CASSVLATDTQYF | TGTGCCAGCAGCGTACTGGCCACAGATACGCAGTATTTT
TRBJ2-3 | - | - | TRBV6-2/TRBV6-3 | CASSRRDLPTDTQYF | TGTGCCAGCAGCCGCCGGGACTTGCCCACAGATACGCAGTATTTT
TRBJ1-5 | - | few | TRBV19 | CASSRLTDINQPQHF | TGTGCCAGTAGTAGACTGACGGATATCAATCAGCCCCAGCATTTT
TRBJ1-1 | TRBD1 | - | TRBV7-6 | CASSIDRGPWAEAFF | TGTGCCAGCAGTATCGACAGGGGGCCTTGGGCTGAAGCTTTCTTT
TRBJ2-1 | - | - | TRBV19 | CASSILGGAGGEQFF | TGTGCCAGTAGTATACTTGGCGGGGCCGGGGGTGAGCAGTTCTTC